Below, 9 T cell receptor beta chains from the same sample are listed, as sequenced in a study of blood T cell repertoires in COVID-19. TCRdb's table, derived via immunoSEQ multiplex PCR, lists solely in-frame clones and lacks some. The sample lists about 180,000 clones, approximately 86% occurring once. Sequenced: peripheral blood. The receptors were sampled from a man aged 45-60 years with active or convalescent COVID-19.

The chain employs TRBV12-5 and TRBJ1-1; TRBD1 agrees at 9 bases. Per germline, CDR1 LGHNT and CDR2 FRNRAP. The length of the CDR3 is 13 residues. V lost 6 bases and J lost 4; bases outside the gene matches: 3. The CDR3 coding sequence is TGTGCTAGTGGGAGACAGGGGGGCACTGAAGCTTTCTTT. This sequence encodes CASGRQGGTEAFF. The variable domain in full, completed from reference TRBV12-5 and TRBJ1-1, reads DARVTQTPRHKVTEMGQEVTMRCQPILGHNTVFWYRQTMMQGLELLAYFRNRAPLDDSGMPKDRFSAEMPDATLATLKIQPSEPRDSAVYFCASGRQGGTEAFFGQGTRLTVV.

The V gene is TRBV7-9, the J gene TRBJ1-2, with a possible D match to TRBD1 (5 bases). Trimming took off 2 bases at V and 4 bases at J, with 11 bases between the two ends. The CDR3 has 14 amino acids. Germline lookup yields CDR1 SEHNR and CDR2 FQNEAQ (reference sequence). The DNA for the CDR3 is TGTGCCAGCAGCTTACAGGGTGTTGCCTATGGCTACACCTTC. Translated: CASSLQGVAYGYTF.

The chain joins TRBV3-1 (or the pseudogene TRBV3-2) to TRBJ2-2; a weak D match, TRBD2 (6 bases). V gave up 0 bases and J gave up 4 bases, with 15 bases separating them. The CDR3 contains 17 residues. Germline-derived CDR1 and CDR2 are LGHDT and YNNKEL (reference sequence). The CDR3 nucleotides are TGTGCCAGCAGCCAAGATTTTCGGCTAGCGAGCACCGGGGAGCTGTTTTTT. This translates into CASSQDFRLASTGELFF.

The chain has TRBV28 and TRBJ1-5, with 11 bases lining up with TRBD1. J gave up 5 bases and V 2 bases, and 2 bases lay outside the gene matches. This CDR3 contains 15 residues. From germline, CDR1 is MDHEN and CDR2 SYDVKM. DNA for the CDR3: TGTGCCAGCAGTTTAGGGACAGGGGGTTATCAGCCCCAGCATTTT. Its protein product is CASSLGTGGYQPQHF.

The chain is built from TRBV6-2 or TRBV6-3 and TRBJ1-2; 8 positions agree with TRBD1. Unmatched junction bases numbered 7, after V lost 2 bases and J lost 5 bases. Germline CDR1 is MNHEY and CDR2 is SVGEGT. This CDR3 has 15 amino acids. The CDR3 bases are TGTGCCAGCAGTTACGTGAGTGGACAGGGATATGGCTACACCTTC. Amino acid sequence: CASSYVSGQGYGYTF.

The CDR3 spells CASRRGAIGENTIYF. CDR3 in DNA: TGTGCCAGCAGGCGGGGGGCGATAGGTGAAAACACCATATATTTT. V and J are TRBV6-5 and TRBJ1-3; weak D call: TRBD1 (6 bases). Germline V gives CDR1 MNHEY, CDR2 SVGAGI. V dropped 6 bases and J dropped 6 bases, with 18 bases sitting between them. The CDR3 is made up of 15 amino acids.

The chain is built from TRBV3-1 (or the pseudogene TRBV3-2) and TRBJ1-2; D may be TRBD1 (6 bases). The germline V gene has CDR1 LGHDT and CDR2 YNNKEL (reference sequence). V shed 5 bases and J shed 4 bases, with 17 bases lying between them. This CDR3 contains 15 residues. The CDR3 region is CASSTAGGRAYGYTF. CDR3 coding DNA: TGTGCCAGCAGCACCGCCGGGGGGCGCGCCTATGGCTACACCTTC.

Note on this clone: The DNA is omitted, as the CDR3 cannot be located on it reliably, and the CDR3 follows TCRdb's listing. The rearrangement joins TRBV21-1 to TRBJ1-5; TRBD1, the table's D call, was not compared with the DNA. TRBV21-1 is given as a pseudogene. The CDR3 has 22 amino acids, counting both end residues. The CDR3 sequence: CASSKVGQGAEGFPFSNQPQHF.

The V and J genes are TRBV6-2 or TRBV6-3 and TRBJ2-5; the match to TRBD2 covers 10 bases. Trimming at V came to 2 bases and at J to 2 bases, leaving 11 bases not matched to a gene. The germline V gene has CDR1 MNHEY and CDR2 SVGEGT. This CDR3 comprises 18 residues. This CDR3 is CASSYPLLAGTEQETQYF. DNA for the CDR3: TGTGCCAGCAGTTACCCTTTACTAGCGGGGACTGAACAAGAGACCCAGTACTTC.